This T cell receptor (beta chain) was captured by sequencing in a study of T cell responses to AZD1222 COVID-19 vaccine. General study findings and limits: White British people made up most donors, females outnumbered males, and clonal diversity was possibly underestimated. CD4 TCRs covered the whole spike, strongest at regions 160-218 and 743-854. In the spike-specific TCR repertoire, nearly half reportedly target unmutated variant regions.

Produced via immunoSEQ multiplex PCR; TCRdb's table is partial and in-frame only. Here the sample spans some 130,000 clones, over 80% being singletons. Second-dose groups at about 4 or about 12 weeks were pooled. Germline CDR1 is SNHLY and CDR2 is FYNNEI. The CDR3 totals 14 residues. V lost 8 bases and J 6 bases, leaving 18 bases between the germline ends. Notes on this clone: Its specificity is not known.

The chain joins TRBV2 to TRBJ2-3, with TRBD2 as a possible D gene (5 bases). The receptor was isolated from an adult who received the AZD1222 COVID-19 vaccine. This specimen consisted of peripheral blood, obtained 28 days after the second AZD1222 dose. CDR3 residues: CASLSVGAGDTQYF. The CDR3 DNA reads TGTGCCAGCCTTAGCGTGGGCGCTGGGGATACGCAGTATTTT.